A single sample is the source of the 12 T cell receptor beta chains below, sequenced in a study of T cell repertoires in cytomegalovirus infection. These receptors lack a known antigen. MiXCR, applied by TCRdb to the reads, yields one record per CDR3 protein. The sample shows 110,000 to 150,000 distinct CDR3 sequences, over 25% of them seen only once. The sample was CD8+ T cells from cultured PBMCs, taken from culture after CMV antigen stimulation. The receptors stem from a human donor in good health (CMV status not recorded). Some clones in this sample may be carry-over from other donors' samples.

In its sample, this clonotype was seen many times. This rearrangement joins TRBV19 to TRBJ1-2; weak D call: TRBD1 (5 bases). The germline V gene encodes CDR1 LNHDA and CDR2 SQIVND (reference sequence). With 7 bases removed from V and 10 bases from J, the gap between germline ends came to 13 bases. This CDR3 comprises 11 residues. CDR3 in amino acids: CASISDTAYTF. The CDR3 DNA reads as TGTGCCAGTATCTCGGACACGGCCTACACCTTC.

This clonotype appeared a few times. The CDR3 bases are TGTGCCAGCAGTTCGAGCGGGGGGATCGACATTCAGTACTTC. It yields the protein CASSSSGGIDIQYF. The chain links TRBV7-6 to TRBJ2-4, with 9 bases identical to TRBD2. Germline V gene data show CDR1 as SGHVS and CDR2 as FNYEAQ. The CDR3 has 14 residues. Unmatched junction bases numbered 8, after V lost 6 bases and J lost 8 bases.

This clonotype appeared a few times. The V and J genes are TRBV4-1 and TRBJ1-1, with D possibly TRBD1 on 6 matching bases. The CDR3 extends over 15 amino acids. Germline lookup yields CDR1 MGHRA and CDR2 YSYEKL. V was clipped by 2 bases and J by 1 base, with 11 bases between them. This CDR3 is CASSQLTRGNTEAFF. CDR3 DNA: TGCGCCAGCAGCCAACTTACCAGGGGGAACACTGAAGCTTTCTTT.

The V call is TRBV7-9, the J call TRBJ2-3, with D possibly matching TRBD2 (7 bases). The V end was cut by 6 bases, the J end by 4 bases, with 11 bases between. Germline CDR1 is SEHNR and CDR2 is FQNEAQ (reference sequence). This CDR3 comprises 13 residues. The CDR3 nucleotides are TGTGCCAGCAGGGGCGGGGGCGCAGATACGCAGTATTTT. This sequence encodes CASRGGGADTQYF.

This clonotype was picked up many times. The chain combines TRBV5-4 with TRBJ2-5; 7 nucleotides agree with TRBD2. The CDR3 is 14 amino acids. V gave up 3 bases and J gave up 5 bases; unmatched junction bases: 7. The germline V gene encodes CDR1 SGHNT and CDR2 YYREEE (reference sequence). The CDR3 DNA follows: TGTGCCAGCAGCTCCTCGGGGGGACGGGAGACCCAGTACTTC. Translated: CASSSSGGRETQYF.

The chain links TRBV27 to TRBJ2-7, with 12 bases matching TRBD2. This CDR3 spans 18 amino acids. CDR1 is MNHEY, CDR2 SMNVEV, per germline (reference sequence). With 3 bases clipped from V and 2 bases from J, the junction kept 11 bases outside the gene matches. CDR3 coding DNA: TGTGCCAGCAGTTTTCTCGGACTAGCGGGGTCCTCTCCCTACGAGCAGTACTTC. This sequence encodes CASSFLGLAGSSPYEQYF.

The gene calls are TRBV20-1 and TRBJ1-5; TRBD1 agrees at 7 bases. This CDR3 has 14 amino acids. J was trimmed by 4 bases and V by 0 bases; bases with no gene match: 3. Germline V CDR1 and CDR2: DFQATT, SNEGSKA (reference sequence). CDR3 sequence (DNA): TGCAGTGCTAGAGACAGGGGGTTAAATCAGCCCCAGCATTTT. It specifies CSARDRGLNQPQHF.

The chain has TRBV7-9 and TRBJ1-2, with D perhaps matching TRBD1 (5 bases). Trimming took 1 base from V and 5 from J, leaving 17 bases between them. The CDR3 extends over 16 amino acids. Germline V gene data show CDR1 as SEHNR and CDR2 as FQNEAQ (reference sequence). Here the CDR3 reads CASSLGSLGGGYGYTF. For the CDR3, the DNA is TGTGCCAGCAGCTTAGGGTCTTTGGGGGGAGGATATGGCTACACCTTC.

This clonotype was picked up one time. The gene calls are TRBV19 and TRBJ2-3; a weak D match, TRBD2 (5 bases). The V gene lost 3 bases and the J gene lost 4 bases, with 14 bases spanning the gap. The CDR3 is made up of 15 amino acids. Germline lookup yields CDR1 LNHDA and CDR2 SQIVND (reference sequence). The CDR3 DNA reads as TGTGCCAGTAGTATGGTGGCGGGCACGGCAGATACGCAGTATTTT. Translation gives CASSMVAGTADTQYF.

The sample holds a few counts of this clonotype. The J gene is TRBJ1-5, the V gene TRBV27, with D hard to call. The length of the CDR3 is 16 residues. V was trimmed by 6 bases and J by 3 bases, leaving 18 bases between them. Germline V gene lookup returns CDR1 MNHEY and CDR2 SMNVEV (reference sequence). This CDR3 is CASRSMGRPYNQPQHF. CDR3 sequence (DNA): TGTGCCAGCAGGTCTATGGGGAGGCCTTACAATCAGCCCCAGCATTTT.

This clonotype turned up a few times. J is TRBJ2-3 and V is TRBV12-3 or TRBV12-4; D is unclear. The CDR3 sequence is 17 residues long. Deletions cut 1 base from V and 2 bases from J, with 16 bases between. CDR3 region: CASSLGQVVSHTDTQYF. CDR3 bases: TGTGCCAGCAGTTTAGGTCAGGTCGTCAGTCACACAGATACGCAGTATTTT.

The rearrangement links TRBV6-5 to TRBJ2-5; tentatively, D is TRBD1 (6 bases). Per germline, CDR1 MNHEY and CDR2 SVGAGI. This CDR3 has 15 residues. With 0 bases removed from V and 3 bases from J, the gap between germline ends came to 11 bases. In DNA form, the CDR3 reads TGTGCCAGCAGTTACTCGCGGACAGCAGAAGAGACCCAGTACTTC. It codes for CASSYSRTAEETQYF.